Below are 9 T cell receptor beta chains sequenced from a single sample in a study of cytomegalovirus exposure and HLA in healthy donors (dated by TCRdb to the late 2010s). Libraries came from the immunoSEQ multiplex PCR assay. A mixture of 60 forward primers for TCR Vbeta segments and 13 reverse primers for TCR Jbeta segments was used in the multiplex PCR. TCRdb re-hosts the immuneACCESS table, in-frame sequences only. Its copies lack some clones; in the studies checked, an unresolved V gene accounts for under half of them, and the cause for the rest is not known. The sample table holds about 200,000 clones, of which approximately 78% were seen once. About 3.1% of the sample goes to the ten largest clones. The sequenced sample was PBMCs. The receptors stem from a man aged 25 to 40 in good health and CMV-seronegative.

The V and J genes are TRBV4-2 and TRBJ2-7; 9 positions match TRBD1. Germline lookup yields CDR1 LGHNA and CDR2 YNFKEQ. Germline trimming cut 0 bases from V and 3 bases from J; bases unmatched to any gene: 6. The CDR3 has 16 amino acids. In nucleotides, the CDR3 is TGTGCCAGCAGCCAAGACGGGGGGACAGGGTACTACGAGCAGTACTTC. Protein: CASSQDGGTGYYEQYF.

This clone has only one observation. V and J are TRBV7-2 and TRBJ2-7; D gene ambiguous. This CDR3 spans 14 amino acids. Germline lookup yields CDR1 SGHTA and CDR2 FQGNSA. V lost 6 bases and J lost 0, with 12 bases in between. The CDR3 bases are TGTGCCAGCAGAGACGACACCTTCTCCTACGAGCAGTACTTC. Protein product: CASRDDTFSYEQYF.

The V and J genes are TRBV27 and TRBJ1-4; D gene unclear. CDR3 length equals 17 residues. Trimming left V 5 bases short and J 4 bases short, with 20 bases between. Germline V gene data show CDR1 as MNHEY and CDR2 as SMNVEV (reference sequence). The CDR3 here is CASSPRGLGGFNEKLFF. Written as DNA, the CDR3 is TGTGCCAGCAGTCCAAGAGGGCTAGGAGGGTTTAATGAAAAACTGTTTTTT.

V is TRBV6-6 and J is TRBJ2-2; D is perhaps TRBD1 (7 bases). The germline CDR1 and CDR2 sequences are MNHNY and SVGAGI (reference sequence). The CDR3 spans 14 residues. Between the trimmed V and J ends, which lost 6 bases and 6 bases, there was a span of 14 bases. DNA for the CDR3: TGTGCCAGCAGGACAGGGTGGGAGGCCGGGGAGCTGTTTTTT. Translation gives CASRTGWEAGELFF.

The chain uses TRBV6-6 and TRBJ1-6; D perhaps matches TRBD1 (5 bases). Germline V CDR1 and CDR2: MNHNY, SVGAGI (reference sequence). Trimming took off 8 bases at V and 1 base at J, with 12 bases between the two ends. There are 15 residues in the CDR3. CDR3 in DNA: TGTGCCAGCCGGGGGGAAGGATCCTATAATTCACCCCTCCACTTT. This translates into CASRGEGSYNSPLHF.

The chain recombines TRBV7-3 with TRBJ2-2; D is possibly TRBD1 (5 bases). The V end was cut by 2 bases, the J end by 6 bases, with 16 bases between. Germline-derived CDR1 and CDR2 are SGHTA and FQGTGA. CDR3 length: 16 amino acids. CDR3 coding DNA: TGTGCCAGCAGCTTACGTCAGGGTAATTCTGCCGGGGAGCTGTTTTTT. This codes for CASSLRQGNSAGELFF.

J is TRBJ2-7 and V is TRBV6-5; possibly TRBD2 for D (6 bases). V shed 2 bases and J shed 3 bases, with 14 bases lying between them. Germline CDR1 and CDR2: MNHEY and SVGAGI. CDR3 size: 15 residues. The CDR3 DNA reads TGTGCCAGCAGTTACGGGGGAGCGCGGGGCTACGAGCAGTACTTC. It yields the protein CASSYGGARGYEQYF.

The chain has TRBV4-1 and TRBJ2-3, with 9 nucleotides matching TRBD1. Germline V gene sequence: CDR1 MGHRA, CDR2 YSYEKL. The CDR3 extends over 15 amino acids. The V segment lost 6 bases and the J segment 0 bases; nucleotides outside the gene matches: 4. The CDR3 reads CASSPDRGSTDTQYF. The CDR3 coding sequence is TGCGCCAGCAGTCCCGACAGGGGGAGCACAGATACGCAGTATTTT.

This chain joins TRBV10-1 and TRBJ1-4; the D is unclear. V was clipped by 10 bases and J by 0 bases, with 15 bases between them. Germline V gives CDR1 WNHNN, CDR2 SYGVQD (reference sequence). This CDR3 is built from 15 residues. CDR3 bases: TGCGCCAAACCCTGTGGAGATACAACTAATGAAAAACTGTTTTTT. Translating it yields CAKPCGDTTNEKLFF.